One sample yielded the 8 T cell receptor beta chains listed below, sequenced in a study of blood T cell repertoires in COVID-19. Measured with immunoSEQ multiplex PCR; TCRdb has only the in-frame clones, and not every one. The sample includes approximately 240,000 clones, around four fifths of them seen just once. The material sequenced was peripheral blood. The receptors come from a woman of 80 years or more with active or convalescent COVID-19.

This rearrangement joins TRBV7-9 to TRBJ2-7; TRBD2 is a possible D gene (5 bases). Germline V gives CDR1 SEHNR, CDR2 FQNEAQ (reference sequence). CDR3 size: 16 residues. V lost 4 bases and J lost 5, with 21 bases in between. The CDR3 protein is CASSSVSRLGGNEQYF. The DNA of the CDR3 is TGTGCCAGCAGCTCCGTCAGTAGGCTCGGAGGAAACGAGCAGTACTTC.

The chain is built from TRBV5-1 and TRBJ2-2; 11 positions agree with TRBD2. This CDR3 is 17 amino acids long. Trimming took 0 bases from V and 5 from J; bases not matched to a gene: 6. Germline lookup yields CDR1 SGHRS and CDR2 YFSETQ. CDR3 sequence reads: CASSLGPGLAETGELFF. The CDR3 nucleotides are TGCGCCAGCAGCTTGGGTCCGGGACTAGCGGAAACCGGGGAGCTGTTTTTT.

The chain's CDR3 is CASSPTEQGNYGYTF. DNA of the CDR3: TGTGCCAGCTCACCAACTGAACAGGGGAACTATGGCTACACCTTC. The chain carries TRBV18 and TRBJ1-2, with 7 bases that match TRBD1. CDR1 is KGHSH, CDR2 LQKENI, per germline. J lost 2 bases, V lost 2 bases, and 5 bases had no gene match. This CDR3 region has 15 residues.

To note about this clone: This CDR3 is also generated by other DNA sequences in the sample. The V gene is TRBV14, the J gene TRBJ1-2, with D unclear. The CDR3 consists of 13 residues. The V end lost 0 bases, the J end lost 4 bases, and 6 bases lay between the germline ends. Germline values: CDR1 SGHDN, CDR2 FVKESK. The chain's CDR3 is CASSQDRGYGYTF. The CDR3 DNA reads TGTGCCAGCAGCCAAGATCGCGGCTATGGCTACACCTTC.

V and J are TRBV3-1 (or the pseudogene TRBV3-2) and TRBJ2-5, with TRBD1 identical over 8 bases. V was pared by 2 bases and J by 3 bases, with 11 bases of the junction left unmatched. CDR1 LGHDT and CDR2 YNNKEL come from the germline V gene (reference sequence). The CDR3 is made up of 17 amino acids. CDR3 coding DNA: TGTGCCAGCAGCCAATGGTCTTCAAGACAGGGGAAAGAGACCCAGTACTTC. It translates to CASSQWSSRQGKETQYF.

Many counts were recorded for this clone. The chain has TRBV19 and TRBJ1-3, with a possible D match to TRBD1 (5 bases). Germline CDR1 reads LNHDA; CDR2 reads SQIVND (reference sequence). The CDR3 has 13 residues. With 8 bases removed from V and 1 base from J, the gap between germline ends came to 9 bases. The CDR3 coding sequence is TGTGCCAGTTCGGACACATCTGGAAACACCATATATTTT. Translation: CASSDTSGNTIYF. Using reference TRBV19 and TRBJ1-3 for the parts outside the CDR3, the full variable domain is DGGITQSPKYLFRKEGQNVTLSCEQNLNHDAMYWYRQDPGQGLRLIYYSQIVNDFQKGDIAEGYSVSREKKESFPLTVTSAQKNPTAFYLCASSDTSGNTIYFGEGSWLTVV.

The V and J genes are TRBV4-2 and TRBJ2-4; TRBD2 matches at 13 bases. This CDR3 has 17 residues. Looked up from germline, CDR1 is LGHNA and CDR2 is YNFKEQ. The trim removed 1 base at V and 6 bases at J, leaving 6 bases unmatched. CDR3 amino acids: CASSQAGTSGAGNIQYF. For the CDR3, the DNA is TGTGCCAGCAGCCAAGCGGGGACTAGCGGGGCGGGAAACATTCAGTACTTC.

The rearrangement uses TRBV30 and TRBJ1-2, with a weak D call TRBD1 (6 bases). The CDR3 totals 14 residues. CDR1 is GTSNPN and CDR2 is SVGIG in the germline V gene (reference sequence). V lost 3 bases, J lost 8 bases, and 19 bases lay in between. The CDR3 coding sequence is TGTGCCTGGAGAGTCTTTGGGGGGGCTGACGGCTACACCTTC. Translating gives CAWRVFGGADGYTF.